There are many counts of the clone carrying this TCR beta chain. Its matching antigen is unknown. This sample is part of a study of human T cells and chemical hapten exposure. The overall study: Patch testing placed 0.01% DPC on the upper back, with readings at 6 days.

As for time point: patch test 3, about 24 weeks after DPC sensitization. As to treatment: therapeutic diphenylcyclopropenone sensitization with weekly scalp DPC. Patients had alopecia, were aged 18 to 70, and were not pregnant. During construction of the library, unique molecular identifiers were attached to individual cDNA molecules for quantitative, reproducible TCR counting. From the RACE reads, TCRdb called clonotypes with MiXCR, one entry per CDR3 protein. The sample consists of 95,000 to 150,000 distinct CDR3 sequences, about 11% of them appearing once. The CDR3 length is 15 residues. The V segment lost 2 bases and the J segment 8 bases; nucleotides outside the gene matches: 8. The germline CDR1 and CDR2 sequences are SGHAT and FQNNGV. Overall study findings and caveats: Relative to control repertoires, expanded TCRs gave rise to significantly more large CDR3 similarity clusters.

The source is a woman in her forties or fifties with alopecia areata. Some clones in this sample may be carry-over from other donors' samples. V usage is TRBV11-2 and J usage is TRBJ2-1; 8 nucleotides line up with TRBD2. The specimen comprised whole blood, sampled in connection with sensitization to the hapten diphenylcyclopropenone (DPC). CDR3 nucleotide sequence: TGTGCCAGCAGCTTATTGGGACTAGGCGTCGATGAGCAGTTCTTC. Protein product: CASSLLGLGVDEQFF. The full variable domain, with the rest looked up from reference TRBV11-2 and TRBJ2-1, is EAGVAQSPRYKIIEKRQSVAFWCNPISGHATLYWYQQILGQGPKLLIQFQNNGVVDDSQLPKDRFSAERLKGVDSTLKIQPAKLEDSAVYLCASSLLGLGVDEQFFGPGTRLTVL.